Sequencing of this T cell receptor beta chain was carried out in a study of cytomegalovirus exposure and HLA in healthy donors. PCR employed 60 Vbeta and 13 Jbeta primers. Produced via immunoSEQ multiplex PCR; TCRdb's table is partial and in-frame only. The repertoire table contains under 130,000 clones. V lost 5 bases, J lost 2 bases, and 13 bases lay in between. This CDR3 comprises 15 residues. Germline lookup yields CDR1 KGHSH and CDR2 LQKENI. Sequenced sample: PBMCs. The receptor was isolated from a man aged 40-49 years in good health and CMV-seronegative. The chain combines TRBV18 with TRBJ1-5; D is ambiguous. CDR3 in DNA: TGTGCCAGCTCAACTTATGTCGAGCGCAATCAGCCCCAGCATTTT. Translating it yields CASSTYVERNQPQHF.